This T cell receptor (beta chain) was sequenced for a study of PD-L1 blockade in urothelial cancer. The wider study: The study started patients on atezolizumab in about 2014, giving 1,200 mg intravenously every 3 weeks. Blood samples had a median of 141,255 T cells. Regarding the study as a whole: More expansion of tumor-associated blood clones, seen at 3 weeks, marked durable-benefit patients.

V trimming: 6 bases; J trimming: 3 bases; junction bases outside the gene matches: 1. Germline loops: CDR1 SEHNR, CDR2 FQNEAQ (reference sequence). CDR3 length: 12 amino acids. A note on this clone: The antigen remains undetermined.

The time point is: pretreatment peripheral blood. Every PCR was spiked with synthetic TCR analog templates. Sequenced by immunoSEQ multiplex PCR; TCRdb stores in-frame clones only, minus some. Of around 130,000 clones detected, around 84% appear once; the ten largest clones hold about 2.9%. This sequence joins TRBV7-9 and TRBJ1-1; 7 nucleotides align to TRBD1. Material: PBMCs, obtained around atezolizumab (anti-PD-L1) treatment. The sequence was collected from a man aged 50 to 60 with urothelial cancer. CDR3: CASSQGDTEAFF. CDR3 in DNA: TGTGCCAGCAGTCAGGGGGACACTGAAGCTTTCTTT.